This entry lists 11 T cell receptor beta chains sequenced from one sample in a study of blood T cell repertoires in COVID-19. The table came from immunoSEQ multiplex PCR; TCRdb's copy has only in-frame clones and leaves some out. This sample yields 40,000 to 50,000 clones, of which over 70% are seen a single time; about 2% belongs to the top ten. Sequences were obtained from peripheral blood. Receptors were obtained from a woman of 80 years or more with COVID-19, enrolled during active disease.

The chain couples TRBV4-1 to TRBJ2-1; the match to TRBD1 covers 8 bases. The CDR3 has 17 residues. The V gene's germline CDR1 is MGHRA and CDR2 YSYEKL. The V segment lost 0 bases and the J segment 8 bases; nucleotides outside the gene matches: 12. CDR3 coding DNA: TGCGCCAGCAGCCAAGAAGGCCTGCGACAGGGGAGCTATGAGCAGTTCTTC. Amino acids: CASSQEGLRQGSYEQFF.

The genes are TRBV14 and TRBJ1-1, with 9 bases fitting TRBD1. The CDR3 runs 18 residues. Germline V gives CDR1 SGHDN, CDR2 FVKESK. V lost 2 bases and J lost 0; bases outside the gene matches: 10. DNA of the CDR3: TGTGCCAGCAGCCAAACATACAGGGGGCTTATAATGAACACTGAAGCTTTCTTT. It codes for CASSQTYRGLIMNTEAFF.

This sequence joins TRBV18 and TRBJ1-2; D is undetermined. CDR1 is KGHSH, CDR2 LQKENI, per germline. V shed 3 bases and J shed 0 bases, with 14 bases lying between them. This CDR3 has 16 amino acids. CDR3 residues: CASSPNSGAANYGYTF. The CDR3 DNA is TGTGCCAGCTCACCTAACTCTGGAGCCGCTAACTATGGCTACACCTTC. Supplemented by reference TRBV18 and TRBJ1-2, the full variable domain reads NAGVMQNPRHLVRRRGQEARLRCSPMKGHSHVYWYRQLPEEGLKFMVYLQKENIIDESGMPKERFSAEFPKEGPSILRIQQVVRGDSAAYFCASSPNSGAANYGYTFGSGTRLTVV.

This clone has a single count. The chain links TRBV5-5 to TRBJ1-4, with a tentative D call TRBD1 (6 bases). Germline CDR1 SGHKS, CDR2 YYEKEE (reference sequence). The ends were cut back, 3 bases at V and 4 bases at J, with 16 bases in the middle. This CDR3 comprises 16 residues. The CDR3 coding sequence is TGTGCCAGCAGCTCGGGACAAATTTACCTTAATGAAAAACTGTTTTTT. Amino acids: CASSSGQIYLNEKLFF. Variable domain in full (rest from reference TRBV5-5 and TRBJ1-4): DAGVTQSPTHLIKTRGQQVTLRCSPISGHKSVSWYQQVLGQGPQFIFQYYEKEERGRGNFPDRFSARQFPNYSSELNVNALLLGDSALYLCASSSGQIYLNEKLFFGSGTQLSVL.

This clone has a single count. The V and J genes are TRBV7-2 and TRBJ2-7; D not resolved. This CDR3 is built from 14 residues. Germline CDR1 is SGHTA and CDR2 is FQGNSA. V was clipped by 0 bases and J by 0 bases, with 6 bases between them. The DNA of the CDR3 is TGTGCCAGCAGCTTAGCGCACAGCTCCTACGAGCAGTACTTC. Translation: CASSLAHSSYEQYF.

The V call is TRBV18, the J call TRBJ2-5; maybe TRBD2 (5 bases). The CDR3 extends over 14 amino acids. The germline V gene encodes CDR1 KGHSH and CDR2 LQKENI. The V end lost 1 base, the J end lost 5 bases, and 11 bases lay between the germline ends. The CDR3 coding sequence is TGTGCCAGCTCACCACGCCTAGCAGTCGAGACCCAGTACTTC. Translated, it gives CASSPRLAVETQYF.

The V gene is TRBV2, the J gene TRBJ2-7; D unclear. V lost 7 bases to trimming and J lost 1 base, with 8 bases between them. The CDR3 totals 12 residues. The V gene's germline CDR1 is SNHLY and CDR2 FYNNEI. The CDR3 loop reads CASIERSYEQYF. DNA for the CDR3: TGTGCCAGCATTGAGAGATCCTACGAGCAGTACTTC.

The chain links TRBV6-5 to TRBJ1-5, with 9 nucleotides matching TRBD1. The V gene's germline CDR1 is MNHEY and CDR2 SVGAGI. The CDR3 length is 15 residues. V lost 6 bases to trimming and J lost 4 bases; unmatched junction nucleotides: 7. The CDR3 reads CASRDGTGLNQPQHF. CDR3 DNA: TGTGCCAGCAGAGACGGGACAGGGCTTAATCAGCCCCAGCATTTT.

The chain couples TRBV18 to TRBJ1-2; D is uncertain. V was shortened by 5 bases and J by 0 bases, with 13 bases between the two germline ends. The germline CDR1 and CDR2 sequences are KGHSH and LQKENI. This CDR3 contains 15 residues. For the CDR3, the DNA is TGTGCCAGCTCAGAATACGACACCTCTAACTATGGCTACACCTTC. It specifies CASSEYDTSNYGYTF. Combining the CDR3 with reference TRBV18 and TRBJ1-2 gives the whole variable domain NAGVMQNPRHLVRRRGQEARLRCSPMKGHSHVYWYRQLPEEGLKFMVYLQKENIIDESGMPKERFSAEFPKEGPSILRIQQVVRGDSAAYFCASSEYDTSNYGYTFGSGTRLTVV.

The chain carries TRBV12-2 and TRBJ2-3; the table's D call TRBD2 went unverified against the DNA. TRBV12-2 is an annotated pseudogene. This CDR3 has 13 residues. The CDR3, as DNA: TGTGCAACGGCCGGGAGACGTGAGGATACGCAGTATTTT. As protein: CATAGRREDTQYF.

This chain links TRBV10-2 with TRBJ1-1, with TRBD1 matching 10 bases. Germline V gene sequence: CDR1 WSHSY, CDR2 SAAADI. This CDR3 has 14 amino acids. J gave up 7 bases and V 1 base, and 3 bases lay outside the gene matches. CDR3 nucleotide sequence: TGCGCCAGCAGTGAGTTGGGACAGGGGTTTGAAGCTTTCTTT. Its protein is CASSELGQGFEAFF.